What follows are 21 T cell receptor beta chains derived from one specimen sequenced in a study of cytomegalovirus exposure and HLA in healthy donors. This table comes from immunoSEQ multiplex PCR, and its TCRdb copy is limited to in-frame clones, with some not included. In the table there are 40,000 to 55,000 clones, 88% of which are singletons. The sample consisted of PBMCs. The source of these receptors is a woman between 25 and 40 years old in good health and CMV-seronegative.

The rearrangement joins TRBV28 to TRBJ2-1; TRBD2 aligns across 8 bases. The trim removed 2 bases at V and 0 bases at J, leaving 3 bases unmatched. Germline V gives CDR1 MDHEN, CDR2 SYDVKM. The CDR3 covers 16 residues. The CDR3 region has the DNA TGTGCCAGCAGTTTAGGCGGGGGGCCCTCCTACAATGAGCAGTTCTTC. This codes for CASSLGGGPSYNEQFF.

Written as DNA, the CDR3 is TGCGCCAGCAGCCCCGGGACACCTAACTATGGCTACACCTTC. This translates into CASSPGTPNYGYTF. The J gene is TRBJ1-2, the V gene TRBV10-2, with D maybe TRBD1 (6 bases). This CDR3 is built from 14 residues. The germline CDR1 and CDR2 sequences are WSHSY and SAAADI. Trimming left V 6 bases short and J 0 bases short, with 11 bases between.

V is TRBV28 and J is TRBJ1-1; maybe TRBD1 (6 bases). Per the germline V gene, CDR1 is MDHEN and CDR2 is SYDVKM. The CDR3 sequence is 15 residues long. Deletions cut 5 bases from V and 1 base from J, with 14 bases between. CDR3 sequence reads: CASSQPRQANTEAFF. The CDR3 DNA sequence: TGTGCCAGCAGTCAACCTAGACAGGCGAACACTGAAGCTTTCTTT.

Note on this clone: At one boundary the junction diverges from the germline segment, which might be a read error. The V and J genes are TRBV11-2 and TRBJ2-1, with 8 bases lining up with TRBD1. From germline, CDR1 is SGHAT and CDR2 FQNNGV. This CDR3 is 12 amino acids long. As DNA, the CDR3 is TGTGCCAGCAGCTTGAATGGACAGGGTAGGATCTTC. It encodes CASSLNGQGRIF.

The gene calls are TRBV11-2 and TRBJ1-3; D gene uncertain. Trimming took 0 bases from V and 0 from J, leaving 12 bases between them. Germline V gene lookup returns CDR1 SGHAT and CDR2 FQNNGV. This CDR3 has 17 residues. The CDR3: CASSLDDSSYSGNTIYF. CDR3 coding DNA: TGTGCCAGCAGCTTAGACGACTCCTCTTACTCTGGAAACACCATATATTTT.

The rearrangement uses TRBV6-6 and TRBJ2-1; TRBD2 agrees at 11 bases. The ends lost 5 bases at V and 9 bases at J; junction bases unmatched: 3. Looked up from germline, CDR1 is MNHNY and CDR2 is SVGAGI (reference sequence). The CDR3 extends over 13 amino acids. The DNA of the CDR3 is TGTGCCAGCAGTAGACTAGCGGGAAGTGAGCAGTTCTTC. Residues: CASSRLAGSEQFF.

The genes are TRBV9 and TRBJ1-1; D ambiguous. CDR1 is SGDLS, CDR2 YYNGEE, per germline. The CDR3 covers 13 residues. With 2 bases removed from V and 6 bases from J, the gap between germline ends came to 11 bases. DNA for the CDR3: TGTGCCAGCAGCGTTCAACTTCGTGCTGAAGCTTTCTTT. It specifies CASSVQLRAEAFF.

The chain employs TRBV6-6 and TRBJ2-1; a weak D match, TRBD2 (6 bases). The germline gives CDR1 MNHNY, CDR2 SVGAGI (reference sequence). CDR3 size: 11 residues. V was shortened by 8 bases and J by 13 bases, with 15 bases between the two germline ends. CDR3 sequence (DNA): TGTGCCAGCTCCATGGGGGGTTCCCAGTTCTTC. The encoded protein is CASSMGGSQFF.

The CDR3 here is CAWRSSGRLAGELFF. CDR3 coding DNA: TGTGCCTGGAGGTCTAGCGGGAGACTAGCCGGGGAGCTGTTTTTT. The chain combines TRBV30 with TRBJ2-2; 10 bases map to TRBD2. The CDR3 length is 15 residues. V lost 3 bases to trimming and J lost 6 bases; unmatched junction nucleotides: 7. Germline loops: CDR1 GTSNPN, CDR2 SVGIG (reference sequence).

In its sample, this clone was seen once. The CDR3 nucleotides are TGTGCCAGCAACCCTAAGGGAGGGGCCTCCTACGAGCAGTACTTC. This gives the protein CASNPKGGASYEQYF. V usage is TRBV11-2 and J usage is TRBJ2-7; 7 bases are a match to TRBD2. Germline assignment: CDR1 SGHAT and CDR2 FQNNGV. The CDR3 contains 15 residues. Trimming at V came to 7 bases and at J to 0 bases, leaving 9 bases not matched to a gene.

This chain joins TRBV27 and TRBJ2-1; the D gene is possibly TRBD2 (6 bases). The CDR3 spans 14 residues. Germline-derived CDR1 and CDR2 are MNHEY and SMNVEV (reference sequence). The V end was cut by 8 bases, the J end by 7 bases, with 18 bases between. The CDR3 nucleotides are TGTGCCAGCTGCTTCAAACCGGAGGGGAATGAGCAGTTCTTC. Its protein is CASCFKPEGNEQFF.

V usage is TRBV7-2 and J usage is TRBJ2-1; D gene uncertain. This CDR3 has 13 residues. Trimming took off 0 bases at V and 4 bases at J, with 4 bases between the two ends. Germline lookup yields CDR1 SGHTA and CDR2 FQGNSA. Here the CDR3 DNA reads TGTGCCAGCAGCTTAGCCAGATACAATGAGCAGTTCTTC. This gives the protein CASSLARYNEQFF.

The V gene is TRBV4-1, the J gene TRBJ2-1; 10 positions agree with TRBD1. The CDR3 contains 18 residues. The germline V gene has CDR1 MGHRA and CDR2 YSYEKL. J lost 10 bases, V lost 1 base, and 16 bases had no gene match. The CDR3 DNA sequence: TGCGCCAGCAGCCAAGGGACAGGGGGTTCCCCGGGGTTTTTCGAGCAGTTCTTC. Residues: CASSQGTGGSPGFFEQFF.

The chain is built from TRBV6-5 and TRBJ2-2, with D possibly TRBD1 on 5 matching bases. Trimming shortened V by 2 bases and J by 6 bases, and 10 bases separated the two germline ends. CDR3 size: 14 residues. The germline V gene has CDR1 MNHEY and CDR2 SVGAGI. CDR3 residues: CASSYVRDAGELFF. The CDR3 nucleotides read TGTGCCAGCAGTTACGTCAGGGATGCCGGGGAGCTGTTTTTT.

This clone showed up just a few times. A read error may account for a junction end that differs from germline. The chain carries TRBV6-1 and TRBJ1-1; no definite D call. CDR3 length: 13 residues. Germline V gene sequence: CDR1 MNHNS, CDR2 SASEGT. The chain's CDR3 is CASSKAANTEAFF. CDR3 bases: TGTGCCAGCAGTAAAGCGGCGAACACTGAAGCTTTCTTT.

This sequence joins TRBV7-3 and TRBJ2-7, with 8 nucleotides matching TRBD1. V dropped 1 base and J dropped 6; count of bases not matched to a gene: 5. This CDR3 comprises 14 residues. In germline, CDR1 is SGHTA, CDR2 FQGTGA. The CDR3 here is CASSLNLDRGEQYF. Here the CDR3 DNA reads TGTGCCAGCAGCTTAAACCTTGACAGGGGCGAGCAGTACTTC.

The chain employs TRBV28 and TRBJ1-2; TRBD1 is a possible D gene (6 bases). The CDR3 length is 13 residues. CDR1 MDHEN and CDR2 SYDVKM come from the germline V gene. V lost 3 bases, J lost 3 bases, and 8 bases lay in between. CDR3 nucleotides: TGTGCCAGCAGTTTCGAGGGGGACTATGGCTACACCTTC. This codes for CASSFEGDYGYTF.

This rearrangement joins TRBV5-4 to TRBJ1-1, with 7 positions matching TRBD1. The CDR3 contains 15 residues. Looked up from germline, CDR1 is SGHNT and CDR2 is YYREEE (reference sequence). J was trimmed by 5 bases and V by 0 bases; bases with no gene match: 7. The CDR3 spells CASSLVQGVGTEAFF. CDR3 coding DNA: TGTGCCAGCAGCTTGGTGCAGGGGGTGGGAACTGAAGCTTTCTTT.

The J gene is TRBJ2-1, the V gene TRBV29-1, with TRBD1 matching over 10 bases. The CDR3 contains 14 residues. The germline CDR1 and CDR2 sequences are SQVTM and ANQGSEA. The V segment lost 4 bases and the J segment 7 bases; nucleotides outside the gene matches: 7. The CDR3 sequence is CSVAGQGVWNEQFF. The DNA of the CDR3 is TGCAGCGTTGCCGGACAGGGGGTGTGGAATGAGCAGTTCTTC.

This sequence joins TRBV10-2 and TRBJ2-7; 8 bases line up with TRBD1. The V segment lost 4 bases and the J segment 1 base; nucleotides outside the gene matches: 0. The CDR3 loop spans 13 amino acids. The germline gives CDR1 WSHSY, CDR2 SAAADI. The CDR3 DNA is TGCGCCAGCAGTGGGACAGGGTCCTACGAGCAGTACTTC. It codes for CASSGTGSYEQYF.

The CDR3 nucleotides are TGTGCCACCGGGGGGAGGACCACTGAAGCTTTCTTT. Encoded protein: CATGGRTTEAFF. The chain is built from TRBV15 and TRBJ1-1, with a possible D match to TRBD1 (5 bases). The germline V and J ends were trimmed by 8 bases and 4 bases, with 11 bases remaining between them. Germline V CDR1 and CDR2: LNHNV, YYDKDF (reference sequence). The CDR3 length is 12 residues.